This T cell receptor beta chain was recorded in a study of T-cell reconstitution after alpha-beta-depleted transplantation in children. Regarding the study as a whole: For some patients, TCRbeta diversity was high at day 60 because of recipient T cells and thymic progenitors that survived. T-cell numbers and diversity one year post-transplant derived largely from freshly generated T cells. As was reported, about two months after transplant, alpha-beta T cells came from several hundred expanded graft clones.

This clonotype has a count of ten or more. Its matching antigen is unknown. Unique molecular identifiers were used to barcode this TCRbeta library. Using its own MiXCR run on the PCR reads, TCRdb lists one record per CDR3 protein. The data show 490,000 or so distinct CDR3 sequences, with over 9.5% seen just once and just over 2% held by the top ten. Losses at the gene ends were 4 bases for V and 7 bases for J; bases not matched to a gene: 7. The CDR3 runs to 16 residues. In germline, CDR1 is MGHRA, CDR2 YSYEKL. The chain uses TRBV4-1 and TRBJ2-2; 12 bases are shared with TRBD2. This receptor was taken from a child between 2 and 9 years old with inherited bone marrow failure, due to receive a stem cell transplant. The sequencing here drew on PBMCs, taken before TCRalphabeta/CD19-depleted stem cell transplant. The CDR3 bases are TGCGCCAGCAGCCCGACTAGCGGGAGAAGCGTCGGGGAGCTGTTTTTT. It codes for CASSPTSGRSVGELFF.